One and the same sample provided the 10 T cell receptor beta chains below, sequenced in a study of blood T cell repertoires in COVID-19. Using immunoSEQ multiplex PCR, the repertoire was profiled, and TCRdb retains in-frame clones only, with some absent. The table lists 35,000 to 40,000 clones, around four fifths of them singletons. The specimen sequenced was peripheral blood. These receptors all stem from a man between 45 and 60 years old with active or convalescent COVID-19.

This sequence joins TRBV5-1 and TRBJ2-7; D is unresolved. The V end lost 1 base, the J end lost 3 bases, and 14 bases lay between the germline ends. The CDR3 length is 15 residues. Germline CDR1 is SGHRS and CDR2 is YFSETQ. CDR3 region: CASSLQPGSNYEQYF. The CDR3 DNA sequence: TGCGCCAGCAGCTTGCAACCAGGTTCGAACTACGAGCAGTACTTC.

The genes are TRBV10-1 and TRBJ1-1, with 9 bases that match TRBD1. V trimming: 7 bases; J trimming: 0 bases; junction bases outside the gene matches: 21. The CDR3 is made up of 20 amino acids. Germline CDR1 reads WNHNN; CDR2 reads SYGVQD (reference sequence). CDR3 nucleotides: TGCGCCAGCATGAACCCTCGGGGACAGGGCCCTCCTTCTTTGAACACTGAAGCTTTCTTT. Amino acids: CASMNPRGQGPPSLNTEAFF.

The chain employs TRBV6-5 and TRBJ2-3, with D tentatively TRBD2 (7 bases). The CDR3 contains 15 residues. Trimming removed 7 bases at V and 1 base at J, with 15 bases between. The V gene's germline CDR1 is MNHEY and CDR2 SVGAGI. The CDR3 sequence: CASTEGGGRTDTQYF. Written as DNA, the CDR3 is TGTGCCAGCACCGAAGGGGGGGGCCGCACAGATACGCAGTATTTT.

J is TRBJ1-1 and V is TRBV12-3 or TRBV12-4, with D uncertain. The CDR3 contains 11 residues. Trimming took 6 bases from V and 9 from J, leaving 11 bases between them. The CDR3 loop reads CASSRNRQAFF. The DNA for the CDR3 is TGTGCCAGCAGCCGCAACAGACAAGCTTTCTTT.

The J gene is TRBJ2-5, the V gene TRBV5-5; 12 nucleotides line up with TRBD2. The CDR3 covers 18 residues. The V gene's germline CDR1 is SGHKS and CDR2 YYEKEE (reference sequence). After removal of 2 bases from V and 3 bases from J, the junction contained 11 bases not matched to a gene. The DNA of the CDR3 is TGTGCCAGCAGCTTTCCAACTAGCGGGGGGCTTAACAAAGAGACCCAGTACTTC. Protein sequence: CASSFPTSGGLNKETQYF. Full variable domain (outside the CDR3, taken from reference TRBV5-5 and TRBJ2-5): DAGVTQSPTHLIKTRGQQVTLRCSPISGHKSVSWYQQVLGQGPQFIFQYYEKEERGRGNFPDRFSARQFPNYSSELNVNALLLGDSALYLCASSFPTSGGLNKETQYFGPGTRLLVL.

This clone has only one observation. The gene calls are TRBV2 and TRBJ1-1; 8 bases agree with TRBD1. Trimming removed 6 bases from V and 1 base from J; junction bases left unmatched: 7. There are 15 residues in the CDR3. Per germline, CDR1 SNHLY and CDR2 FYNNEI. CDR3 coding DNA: TGTGCCAGCAGGAAGGAGACAGGGGAGAACACTGAAGCTTTCTTT. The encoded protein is CASRKETGENTEAFF. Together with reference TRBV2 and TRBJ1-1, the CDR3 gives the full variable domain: EPEVTQTPSHQVTQMGQEVILRCVPISNHLYFYWYRQILGQKVEFLVSFYNNEISEKSEIFDDQFSVERPDGSNFTLKIRSTKLEDSAMYFCASRKETGENTEAFFGQGTRLTVV.

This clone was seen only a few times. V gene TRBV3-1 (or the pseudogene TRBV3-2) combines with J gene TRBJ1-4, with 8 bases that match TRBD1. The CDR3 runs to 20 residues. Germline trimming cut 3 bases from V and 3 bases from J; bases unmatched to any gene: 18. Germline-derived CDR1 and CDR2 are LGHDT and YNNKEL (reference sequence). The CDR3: CASSHRRGPGIPGANEKLFF. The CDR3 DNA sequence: TGTGCCAGCAGCCACCGCAGGGGGCCCGGCATCCCGGGGGCTAATGAAAAACTGTTTTTT.

DNA for the CDR3: TGCGCCAGCAGCCAAGAAGCCGGGTCTGGGGCCAACGTCCTGACTTTC. Translation gives CASSQEAGSGANVLTF. The chain is built from TRBV4-1 and TRBJ2-6; no firm D call. CDR1 is MGHRA, CDR2 YSYEKL, per germline. V was trimmed by 0 bases and J by 1 base, leaving 7 bases between them. The CDR3 totals 16 residues.

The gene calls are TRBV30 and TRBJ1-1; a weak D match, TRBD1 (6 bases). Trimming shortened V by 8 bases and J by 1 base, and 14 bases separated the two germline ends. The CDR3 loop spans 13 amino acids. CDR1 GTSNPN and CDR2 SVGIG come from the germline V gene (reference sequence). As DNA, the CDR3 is TGTGCCGGCCAGGGGAGGGGGAACACTGAAGCTTTCTTT. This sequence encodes CAGQGRGNTEAFF. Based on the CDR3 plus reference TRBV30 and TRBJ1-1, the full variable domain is SQTIHQWPATLVQPVGSPLSLECTVEGTSNPNLYWYRQAAGRGLQLLFYSVGIGQISSEVPQNLSASRPQDRQFILSSKKLLLSDSGFYLCAGQGRGNTEAFFGQGTRLTVV.

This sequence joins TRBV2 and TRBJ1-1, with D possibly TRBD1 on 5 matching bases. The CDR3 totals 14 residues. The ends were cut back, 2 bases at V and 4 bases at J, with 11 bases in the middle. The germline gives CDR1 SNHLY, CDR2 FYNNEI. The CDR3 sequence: CASSEQGLGTEAFF. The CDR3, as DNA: TGTGCCAGCAGTGAACAGGGTTTGGGCACTGAAGCTTTCTTT.